This T cell receptor beta chain came from a study of blood T cell repertoires in COVID-19. Turning to the study itself: The study drew acute and convalescent COVID-19 samples from the United States, Italy and Spain.

V gave up 5 bases and J gave up 3 bases; unmatched junction bases: 9. Germline values: CDR1 SGHVS, CDR2 FQNEAQ. This CDR3 is built from 15 residues. The protocol was immunoSEQ multiplex PCR, while the TCRdb copy is restricted to in-frame clones and leaves out a portion. The sample holds about 20,000 clones; more than 80% are singletons and the top ten take under 6.5%. The sequenced sample was peripheral blood. This receptor was identified in a human donor in a cohort sampled during active COVID-19. This chain joins TRBV7-8 and TRBJ2-7; 8 bases agree with TRBD1. The CDR3 reads CASSAPGQGFYEQYF. CDR3 nucleotide sequence: TGTGCCAGCAGCGCTCCTGGACAGGGTTTCTACGAGCAGTACTTC. Complete variable domain (other parts from reference TRBV7-8 and TRBJ2-7): GAGVSQSPRYKVAKRGQDVALRCDPISGHVSLFWYQQALGQGPEFLTYFQNEAQLDKSGLPSDRFFAERPEGSVSTLKIQRTQQEDSAVYLCASSAPGQGFYEQYFGPGTRLTVT.